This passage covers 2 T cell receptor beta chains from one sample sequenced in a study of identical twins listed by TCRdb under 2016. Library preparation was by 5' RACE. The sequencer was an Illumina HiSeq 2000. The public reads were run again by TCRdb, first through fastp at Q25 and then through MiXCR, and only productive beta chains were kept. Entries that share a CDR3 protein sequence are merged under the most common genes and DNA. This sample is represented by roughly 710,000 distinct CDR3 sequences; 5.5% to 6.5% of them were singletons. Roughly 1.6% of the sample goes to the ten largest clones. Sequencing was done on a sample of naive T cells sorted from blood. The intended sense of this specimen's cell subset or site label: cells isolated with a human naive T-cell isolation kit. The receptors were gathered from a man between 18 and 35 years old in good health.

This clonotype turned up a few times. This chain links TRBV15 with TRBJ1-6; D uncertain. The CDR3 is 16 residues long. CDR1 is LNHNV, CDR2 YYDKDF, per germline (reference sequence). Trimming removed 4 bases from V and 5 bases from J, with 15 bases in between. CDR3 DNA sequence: TGTGCCACCAGCATCTCCGGGGTTGAGGATAATTCACCCCTCCACTTT. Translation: CATSISGVEDNSPLHF.

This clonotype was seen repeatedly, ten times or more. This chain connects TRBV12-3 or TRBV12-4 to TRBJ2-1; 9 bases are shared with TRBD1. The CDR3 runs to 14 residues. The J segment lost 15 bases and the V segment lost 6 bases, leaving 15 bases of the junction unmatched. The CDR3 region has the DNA TGTGCCAGCAGAAGTCCCGGGACAGGGTTGAGAATGTTCTTC. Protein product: CASRSPGTGLRMFF.